This T cell receptor (beta chain) emerged from a study of blood T cell repertoires in COVID-19. Overall study context: COVID-19 samples from acute and convalescent phases originated in the United States, Italy and Spain. PBMCs, B-cell-depleted T cells, or T cells provided the cDNA or gDNA that made up the material.

Original handling: Using reference gene primer amplification, nucleated cell counts were estimated. The repertoire was sequenced with immunoSEQ multiplex PCR; TCRdb's copy has only in-frame clones and lacks some. That table supplies the V and J calls and clone size; D and trimming were determined from the DNA. The sample comprises roughly 190,000 clones, approximately 91% of which are singletons, and roughly 6% rests with the top ten. CDR1 is SEHNR, CDR2 FQNEAQ, per germline (reference sequence). The CDR3 is made up of 14 amino acids. V lost 4 bases and J lost 5; bases outside the gene matches: 4. In its sample, this clone was seen a few times.

This TCR came from a woman in her thirties or forties who had recovered from COVID-19. The source material was peripheral blood. The chain links TRBV7-9 to TRBJ1-2, with 10 bases lining up with TRBD1. Here the CDR3 DNA reads TGTGCCAGCAGCTCGGGACAGGGGATATATGGCTACACCTTC. Translating it yields CASSSGQGIYGYTF.